This T cell receptor (beta chain) came from a study of shared T cell receptors in the human thymus (dated by TCRdb to the early 2020s). For the study in its entirety: The study investigated the way shared, self-reactive T-cell receptor alpha chains are produced in the human thymus.

The library came from the immunoSEQ multiplex PCR assay. The source is immuneACCESS, and TCRdb retained only in-frame sequences with V and J called. Part of the clones is not carried over; for the studies checked, unresolved V genes explain less than half of this, and the remainder is unexplained. Within this sample are approximately 660,000 clones, with approximately 87% of them counted one time only. Around 0.01% of the sample rests with the top ten. The junction shows trimming of 1 base on V and 2 bases on J, plus 8 bases between the germline ends. The germline V gene encodes CDR1 LGHNA and CDR2 YNFKEQ. The CDR3 has 15 amino acids, counting the end cysteine and phenylalanine. The entry retains the CDR3 DNA only, 45 bases that are in frame from base 1. Turning to this clone: The clone's antigen remains unknown. The record has no base qualities; no much larger clone is one base away.

A further study also used this sample, focusing on human thymus T cells. As the second study states: The donors were immunologically healthy infants in Finland who had open corrective cardiac surgery for congenital heart defects. Thymus tissue was collected as surgical resects that were removed during corrective cardiac surgery. Biased V and J gene segment usage appeared to be present in both thymic and peripheral blood repertoires. The related research reported highly overlapping thymic TCR repertoires among unrelated individuals. The study described the TCR alpha and beta repertoires in about 8 infant thymus samples and a handful of matching peripheral blood samples. Donor ages ranged from roughly 6 to 250 days, and the cohort comprised six or seven male and two female infants. Thymocytes were released mechanically from tissue and stored at -70 °C as pellets of roughly 9-31 million cells. Genomic DNA was extracted from frozen cell pellets with a QIAsymphony instrument. TCRB and TCRAD loci were amplified from a standardized quantity of quality-controlled genomic DNA using the immunoSEQ multiplex PCR assay. The V(D)J region was spanned by amplicons of a length sufficient to cover the CDR3 and to identify V and J genes. Through the commercial immunoSEQ service, the amplicons were sequenced on an Illumina platform. Primer bias and sequencing errors were corrected as previously described, and TCRAD and TCRB definitions were based on the IMGT database. Analysis of the repertoires was done with immunoSEQ Analyzer 3.0 and VDJTools and included basic statistics, V/J segment usage, diversity estimates, rarefaction and pairwise overlap. Diversity was estimated with Chao1, ChaoE, Efron-Thisted, Shannon and inverse Simpson indices, and also on datasets down-sampled to the smallest sample. Repertoire overlap was assessed by strict matching of CDR3 nucleotide sequence, V gene and J gene, and clustering was done by Jaccard-based multidimensional scaling. Thymus samples yielded on average approximately 800,000 unique TCRB clonotypes, compared with about 80,000 from blood samples.

Sequencing was done on a sample of thymocytes. The sequence came from a boy less than two years old with a congenital heart defect. Donor details come from another sample of the same person, matched by shared clones. The rearrangement joined TRBV4-2 to TRBJ2-2, with the identity of the D gene unclear. CDR3 protein: CASSQGSSNTGELFF. At the DNA level, the sequence is TGTGCCAGCAGCCAAGGGAGTTCTAACACCGGGGAGCTGTTTTTT.